These 17 T cell receptor beta chains came from one sample sequenced in a study of cytomegalovirus exposure and HLA in healthy donors. A multiplex PCR was run with 60 Vbeta primers and 13 Jbeta primers. TCRdb's table, derived via immunoSEQ multiplex PCR, lists solely in-frame clones and lacks some. In the table there are approximately 100,000 clones, 79% of which are singletons. Sequenced: PBMCs. The receptors come from a female donor in good health and CMV-seropositive.

The rearrangement links TRBV11-2 to TRBJ2-7; D may be TRBD2 (7 bases). Germline CDR1 SGHAT, CDR2 FQNNGV. The V end lost 5 bases, the J end lost 2 bases, and 16 bases lay between the germline ends. The CDR3 consists of 15 residues. CDR3 residues: CASSPGWRGPYEQYF. CDR3 sequence (DNA): TGTGCCAGCAGCCCCGGATGGCGGGGGCCCTACGAGCAGTACTTC.

V gene TRBV14 combines with J gene TRBJ2-3; possibly TRBD2 for D (5 bases). From germline, CDR1 is SGHDN and CDR2 FVKESK. The V gene lost 2 bases and the J gene lost 0 bases, with 9 bases spanning the gap. The CDR3 is 15 residues long. CDR3 sequence reads: CASSQLAYSTDTQYF. Written as DNA, the CDR3 is TGTGCCAGCAGCCAACTAGCTTATAGCACAGATACGCAGTATTTT. Complete variable domain (other parts from reference TRBV14 and TRBJ2-3): EAGVTQFPSHSVIEKGQTVTLRCDPISGHDNLYWYRRVMGKEIKFLLHFVKESKQDESGMPNNRFLAERTGGTYSTLKVQPAELEDSGVYFCASSQLAYSTDTQYFGPGTRLTVL.

This chain uses TRBV4-1 with TRBJ2-1, with a possible D match to TRBD2 (5 bases). This CDR3 has 16 amino acids. Germline assignment: CDR1 MGHRA and CDR2 YSYEKL. V was shortened by 0 bases and J by 4 bases, with 13 bases between the two germline ends. The CDR3 region has the DNA TGCGCCAGCAGCCAAGAAGGGCGGGTCCTTTACAATGAGCAGTTCTTC. It yields the protein CASSQEGRVLYNEQFF.

A single count supports this clone. The rearrangement uses TRBV6-1 and TRBJ2-7; 7 nucleotides align to TRBD1. Germline V gene data show CDR1 as MNHNS and CDR2 as SASEGT. V gave up 8 bases and J gave up 2 bases; unmatched junction bases: 6. The CDR3 consists of 13 residues. CDR3 coding DNA: TGTGCCAGCTCGGACAGGCTAACCTACGAGCAGTACTTC. Residues: CASSDRLTYEQYF.

The chain carries TRBV10-3 and TRBJ2-7; 9 nucleotides agree with TRBD1. Per germline, CDR1 ENHRY and CDR2 SYGVKD. J was trimmed by 3 bases and V by 6 bases; bases with no gene match: 3. The CDR3 sequence is 13 residues long. In DNA form, the CDR3 reads TGTGCCATCAGCCGGGGACAGGGCTACGAGCAGTACTTC. Translation: CAISRGQGYEQYF.

The V gene is TRBV28, the J gene TRBJ1-2, with D tentatively TRBD1 (6 bases). V dropped 6 bases and J dropped 4 bases, with 15 bases sitting between them. Germline V lookup: CDR1 MDHEN, CDR2 SYDVKM. There are 14 residues in the CDR3. The CDR3 region is CASRRVTDSYGYTF. The CDR3 nucleotides are TGTGCCAGCAGGAGGGTGACGGACAGCTATGGCTACACCTTC.

The chain links TRBV15 to TRBJ1-4; unclear D gene. Trimming left V 1 base short and J 5 bases short, with 2 bases between. This CDR3 spans 12 amino acids. Germline-derived CDR1 and CDR2 are LNHNV and YYDKDF (reference sequence). The CDR3 reads CATSRANEKLFF. CDR3 DNA sequence: TGTGCCACCAGCAGAGCAAATGAAAAACTGTTTTTT.

Concerning this clone: Its ends do not fully match the called genes, so a read error is possible. The gene calls are TRBV25-1 and TRBJ1-3, with 8 bases that match TRBD1. There are 10 residues in the CDR3. CDR1 and CDR2 from the germline V gene are MGHDK and SYGVNS. CDR3 in amino acids: CASSKRGQAF. The CDR3 bases are TGTGCCAGCAGTAAAAGGGGACAGGCTTTT.

Remarks on this clone: An end of the junction does not agree with germline; a read error may underlie this. The chain recombines TRBV2 with TRBJ2-6; tentatively, D is TRBD1 (5 bases). The CDR3 extends over 15 amino acids. Germline lookup yields CDR1 SNHLY and CDR2 FYNNEI. The CDR3 nucleotides read TGTGCCAGCAGTGATACGACAGCTGGGGCCAACGGCCTGACTTTC. Its translation is CASSDTTAGANGLTF.

There are a few counts of this clone. The V gene is TRBV6-5, the J gene TRBJ1-5; tentative D call: TRBD1 (5 bases). Trimming cost V 5 bases and J 6 bases, with 11 bases left between them. CDR1 MNHEY and CDR2 SVGAGI come from the germline V gene. This CDR3 has 13 amino acids. For the CDR3, the DNA is TGTGCCAGCAGTGAGTCAGGGTTTCAGCCCCAGCATTTT. The encoded protein is CASSESGFQPQHF.

As for this clone: The germline gene is not matched at one end of the junction; a read error may be the cause. This chain links TRBV6-7 with TRBJ2-6, with 7 bases lining up with TRBD1. TRBV6-7 is an ORF; its function is uncertain. This CDR3 is 17 amino acids long. The CDR3 sequence is CASSYTGVVAGANGLTF. The CDR3 DNA follows: TGTGCCAGCAGTTACACAGGGGTAGTGGCTGGGGCCAACGGCCTGACTTTC.

The rearrangement joins TRBV6-6 to TRBJ1-2; D remains ambiguous. Germline V gives CDR1 MNHNY, CDR2 SVGAGI (reference sequence). V dropped 5 bases and J dropped 8 bases, with 21 bases sitting between them. This CDR3 contains 15 residues. The CDR3: CASSRGSGWSRGYTF. For the CDR3, the DNA is TGTGCCAGCAGTCGGGGTTCGGGGTGGTCTCGGGGCTACACCTTC.

The CDR3 region has the DNA TGTGCCAGCACCCCGCCCCACAGTAACTATGGCTACACCTTC. Protein product: CASTPPHSNYGYTF. The J gene is TRBJ1-2, the V gene TRBV5-5; D uncertain. CDR1 SGHKS and CDR2 YYEKEE come from the germline V gene (reference sequence). Deletions cut 6 bases from V and 1 base from J, with 13 bases between. The CDR3 has 14 residues.

The chain employs TRBV9 and TRBJ2-5, with 8 bases aligning to TRBD2. The ends lost 0 bases at V and 2 bases at J; junction bases unmatched: 6. From germline, CDR1 is SGDLS and CDR2 YYNGEE. CDR3 size: 16 residues. Here the CDR3 reads CASSVALAGPQETQYF. The CDR3 coding sequence is TGTGCCAGCAGCGTAGCTCTAGCGGGCCCACAAGAGACCCAGTACTTC.

V usage is TRBV6-5 and J usage is TRBJ1-1, with D possibly matching TRBD1 (5 bases). V gave up 5 bases and J gave up 1 base, with 8 bases separating them. The germline CDR1 and CDR2 sequences are MNHEY and SVGAGI. CDR3 length: 13 residues. CDR3 sequence (DNA): TGTGCCAGCAGTCAGACAGCGAACACTGAAGCTTTCTTT. This gives the protein CASSQTANTEAFF.

This clone has only a few counts. The chain has TRBV30 and TRBJ2-1; possible D gene TRBD2, 6 bases. CDR1 GTSNPN and CDR2 SVGIG come from the germline V gene (reference sequence). The germline V and J ends were trimmed by 4 bases and 2 bases, with 12 bases remaining between them. The CDR3 extends over 14 amino acids. CDR3 protein: CAWIMRDPYNEQFF. The CDR3 DNA sequence: TGTGCCTGGATTATGCGGGACCCCTACAATGAGCAGTTCTTC.

The V and J genes are TRBV30 and TRBJ1-2, with unresolved D. The CDR3 totals 10 residues. Germline V gives CDR1 GTSNPN, CDR2 SVGIG (reference sequence). Trimming took 5 bases from V and 6 from J, leaving 7 bases between them. CDR3 in amino acids: CAWFGDGYTF. CDR3 nucleotides: TGTGCCTGGTTTGGAGATGGCTACACCTTC.